A single sample is the source of the 27 T cell receptor beta chains below, sequenced in a study of cytomegalovirus exposure and HLA in healthy donors. Primers: 60 Vbeta forward and 13 Jbeta reverse. Sequencing was performed with immunoSEQ multiplex PCR; in TCRdb, only in-frame clones are kept and a portion is missing. Recorded for this sample: tens of thousands of clones. The sample was PBMCs. These receptors all come from a young man in good health and CMV-seropositive.

V and J are TRBV30 and TRBJ2-2, with 8 bases identical to TRBD1. This CDR3 is 20 amino acids long. CDR1 GTSNPN and CDR2 SVGIG come from the germline V gene (reference sequence). V lost 0 bases to trimming and J lost 4 bases; unmatched junction nucleotides: 19. The DNA for the CDR3 is TGTGCCTGGAGTGTACAGGGGGTTCGACCTTTTTGTCTATGCACCGGGGAGCTGTTTTTT. It translates to CAWSVQGVRPFCLCTGELFF.

The chain carries TRBV6-1 and TRBJ1-2; 8 nucleotides agree with TRBD1. V lost 3 bases, J lost 8 bases, and 5 bases stayed unmatched. This CDR3 has 13 amino acids. Germline loops: CDR1 MNHNS, CDR2 SASEGT. The CDR3 DNA reads TGTGCCAGCAGTGACCGGGACAGGCCGGGCTACACCTTC. Its protein is CASSDRDRPGYTF.

The V call is TRBV6-5, the J call TRBJ1-2, with TRBD1 matching over 7 bases. Per germline, CDR1 MNHEY and CDR2 SVGAGI. The CDR3 runs to 14 residues. The V and J ends lost 3 bases and 2 bases, in that order; junction bases with no gene match: 3. The CDR3 DNA sequence: TGTGCCAGCAGTTATGGCAGGGGGAACTATGGCTACACCTTC. Its protein product is CASSYGRGNYGYTF.

In the case of this clone: The sample carries other DNA sequences with the same CDR3. The chain uses TRBV19 and TRBJ1-1; D is undetermined. Germline-derived CDR1 and CDR2 are LNHDA and SQIVND (reference sequence). Trimming shortened V by 1 base and J by 2 bases, and 5 bases separated the two germline ends. The CDR3 is 13 residues long. DNA of the CDR3: TGTGCCAGTAGTATAGGCAGAAACACTGAAGCTTTCTTT. It yields the protein CASSIGRNTEAFF.

This rearrangement joins TRBV10-3 to TRBJ1-1, with a tentative D call TRBD1 (5 bases). The CDR3 spans 15 residues. Trimming cost V 1 base and J 0 bases, with 9 bases left between them. CDR1 and CDR2 (germline): ENHRY, SYGVKD. CDR3: CAISEFTGMNTEAFF. The CDR3 DNA reads TGTGCCATCAGTGAGTTTACAGGTATGAACACTGAAGCTTTCTTT.

The chain has TRBV28 and TRBJ2-5; possibly TRBD1 for D (6 bases). CDR3 length: 15 residues. The ends were cut back, 1 base at V and 3 bases at J, with 12 bases in the middle. Germline CDR1 and CDR2: MDHEN and SYDVKM. CDR3 region: CASSLSVTGKETQYF. CDR3 nucleotides: TGTGCCAGCAGTTTATCGGTAACAGGGAAAGAGACCCAGTACTTC.

A remark on this clone: An end of the junction differs from the germline gene, which may be a read error. The V and J genes are TRBV6-1 and TRBJ1-5; D is undetermined. Germline V gives CDR1 MNHNS, CDR2 SASEGT. CDR3 size: 15 residues. CDR3 coding DNA: TGTGCCAGCAGCGAAGGCCTGGTAGTACATCAGCCCCAGCATTTT. This encodes CASSEGLVVHQPQHF.

This chain links TRBV29-1 with TRBJ1-2; D unclear. This CDR3 is built from 9 residues. With 4 bases removed from V and 7 bases from J, the gap between germline ends came to 4 bases. Germline values: CDR1 SQVTM, CDR2 ANQGSEA. The chain's CDR3 is CSVAIGYTF. The CDR3 DNA reads TGCAGCGTTGCCATTGGCTACACCTTC.

The V call is TRBV4-1, the J call TRBJ1-2, with 10 bases matching TRBD1. Trimming at V came to 4 bases and at J to 2 bases, leaving 4 bases not matched to a gene. This CDR3 is built from 15 residues. Germline V gives CDR1 MGHRA, CDR2 YSYEKL. The CDR3 DNA follows: TGCGCCAGCAGCCCTCGACAGGGGGCAAACTATGGCTACACCTTC. This codes for CASSPRQGANYGYTF.

The chain combines TRBV19 with TRBJ1-5; D gene uncertain. The CDR3 runs 15 residues. Trimming shortened V by 7 bases and J by 0 bases, and 13 bases separated the two germline ends. In germline, CDR1 is LNHDA, CDR2 SQIVND (reference sequence). CDR3 DNA: TGTGCCAGTACTTACAGTGAGAATAGCAATCAGCCCCAGCATTTT. Its translation is CASTYSENSNQPQHF.

The J gene is TRBJ2-7, the V gene TRBV5-6, with 10 bases aligning to TRBD2. Germline V gives CDR1 SGHDT, CDR2 YYEEEE. This CDR3 has 16 amino acids. The V and J ends lost 1 base and 3 bases, in that order; junction bases with no gene match: 7. This CDR3 reads CASSLRYLAGDYEQYF. CDR3 sequence (DNA): TGTGCCAGCAGCTTGCGTTATCTAGCGGGAGACTACGAGCAGTACTTC.

On this clone: In the same sample, other DNA sequences code for this CDR3. The chain uses TRBV6-5 and TRBJ2-7, with 7 bases matching TRBD1. Germline V CDR1 and CDR2: MNHEY, SVGAGI. This CDR3 has 15 residues. With 5 bases clipped from V and 6 bases from J, the junction kept 13 bases outside the gene matches. The CDR3 sequence is CASSSRDRGGSEQYF. CDR3 nucleotide sequence: TGTGCCAGCAGTAGCCGGGACAGAGGTGGGAGCGAGCAGTACTTC.

The V gene is TRBV29-1, the J gene TRBJ2-3; 9 bases align to TRBD1. Trimming took 7 bases from V and 4 from J; bases not matched to a gene: 9. This CDR3 has 14 amino acids. Germline V gene lookup returns CDR1 SQVTM and CDR2 ANQGSEA. DNA of the CDR3: TGCAGCGCCAACCCGGGACAGGGCCCAGATACGCAGTATTTT. The encoded protein is CSANPGQGPDTQYF.

The rearrangement links TRBV6-5 to TRBJ2-7; TRBD1 aligns across 8 bases. CDR1 MNHEY and CDR2 SVGAGI come from the germline V gene. CDR3 size: 15 residues. The V gene end was trimmed by 2 bases and the J gene end by 2 bases; junction bases not matched to a gene: 5. The CDR3 DNA reads TGTGCCAGCAGTTACGGACAGGGTAGGACCTACGAGCAGTACTTC. Translated, it gives CASSYGQGRTYEQYF.

The chain uses TRBV7-9 and TRBJ2-5; D is perhaps TRBD1 (6 bases). The V end was cut by 5 bases, the J end by 2 bases, with 15 bases between. From germline, CDR1 is SEHNR and CDR2 FQNEAQ (reference sequence). The length of the CDR3 is 15 residues. CDR3 amino acids: CASSPPPTGQETQYF. The CDR3 nucleotides are TGTGCCAGCAGCCCCCCCCCGACAGGACAAGAGACCCAGTACTTC.

The chain's CDR3 is CSVRQSLMNTEAFF. In DNA form, the CDR3 reads TGCAGCGTACGACAGAGCCTCATGAACACTGAAGCTTTCTTT. The genes are TRBV29-1 and TRBJ1-1; possibly TRBD1 for D (5 bases). From germline, CDR1 is SQVTM and CDR2 ANQGSEA. CDR3 size: 14 residues. The V end lost 6 bases, the J end lost 0 bases, and 14 bases lay between the germline ends.

The J gene is TRBJ1-2, the V gene TRBV2; D gene ambiguous. This CDR3 spans 16 amino acids. V was pared by 4 bases and J by 5 bases, with 20 bases between. Germline CDR1 reads SNHLY; CDR2 reads FYNNEI. DNA for the CDR3: TGTGCCAGCAGTGGACCGTTGTCAGGAGGAACATATGGCTACACCTTC. Encoded protein: CASSGPLSGGTYGYTF.

The chain carries TRBV30 and TRBJ1-5; 7 bases agree with TRBD1. The V gene's germline CDR1 is GTSNPN and CDR2 SVGIG (reference sequence). The CDR3 is made up of 15 amino acids. After removal of 1 base from V and 4 bases from J, the junction contained 7 bases not matched to a gene. The CDR3 DNA sequence: TGTGCCTGGAGTGGACCCCGACAGGGAAATCAGCCCCAGCATTTT. It encodes CAWSGPRQGNQPQHF.

This chain links TRBV9 with TRBJ1-5; weak D call: TRBD1 (5 bases). This CDR3 region has 15 residues. Germline loops: CDR1 SGDLS, CDR2 YYNGEE. V gave up 0 bases and J gave up 4 bases, with 11 bases separating them. CDR3 DNA: TGTGCCAGCAGCGTAGATTCCGGGGGAAATCAGCCCCAGCATTTT. This translates into CASSVDSGGNQPQHF.

V usage is TRBV28 and J usage is TRBJ1-3; 7 nucleotides match TRBD1. The CDR3 loop spans 16 amino acids. The V gene end was trimmed by 1 base and the J gene end by 0 bases; junction bases not matched to a gene: 3. Germline CDR1 reads MDHEN; CDR2 reads SYDVKM. CDR3 bases: TGTGCCAGCAGTTTATCCCAGGGGGTCTCTGGAAACACCATATATTTT. Translating gives CASSLSQGVSGNTIYF.

The genes are TRBV11-3 and TRBJ2-2; 7 bases fit TRBD1. The trim removed 7 bases at V and 7 bases at J, leaving 9 bases unmatched. The CDR3 length is 14 residues. Germline CDR1 and CDR2: SGHNT and YENEEA. CDR3 amino acids: CASTPTRGSGELFF. CDR3 nucleotide sequence: TGTGCCAGCACTCCTACCAGGGGGAGCGGGGAGCTGTTTTTT.

This chain links TRBV7-9 with TRBJ2-1, with 15 bases aligning to TRBD2. CDR3 length: 18 residues. CDR1 is SEHNR, CDR2 FQNEAQ, per germline (reference sequence). The V segment lost 5 bases and the J segment 0 bases; nucleotides outside the gene matches: 5. The CDR3 loop reads CASSPGTSGGLSYNEQFF. Written as DNA, the CDR3 is TGTGCCAGCAGCCCGGGGACTAGCGGGGGGCTCTCCTACAATGAGCAGTTCTTC. Complete variable domain (other parts from reference TRBV7-9 and TRBJ2-1): DTGVSQNPRHKITKRGQNVTFRCDPISEHNRLYWYRQTLGQGPEFLTYFQNEAQLEKSRLLSDRFSAERPKGSFSTLEIQRTEQGDSAMYLCASSPGTSGGLSYNEQFFGPGTRLTVL.

The chain employs TRBV2 and TRBJ1-4, with 7 bases identical to TRBD1. From germline, CDR1 is SNHLY and CDR2 FYNNEI. The CDR3 has 14 amino acids. J was trimmed by 8 bases and V by 6 bases; bases with no gene match: 9. The CDR3 nucleotides are TGTGCCAGCAGGGGGCAGGGGGAAGTAGAAAAACTGTTTTTT. It yields the protein CASRGQGEVEKLFF. Based on the CDR3 plus reference TRBV2 and TRBJ1-4, the full variable domain is EPEVTQTPSHQVTQMGQEVILRCVPISNHLYFYWYRQILGQKVEFLVSFYNNEISEKSEIFDDQFSVERPDGSNFTLKIRSTKLEDSAMYFCASRGQGEVEKLFFGSGTQLSVL.

The V call is TRBV10-3, the J call TRBJ2-7, with 8 bases identical to TRBD1. This CDR3 has 13 residues. With 4 bases clipped from V and 2 bases from J, the junction kept 1 base outside the gene matches. Germline V gives CDR1 ENHRY, CDR2 SYGVKD. CDR3 nucleotides: TGTGCCATCAGTGGGGACAGGACCTACGAGCAGTACTTC. Its translation is CAISGDRTYEQYF.

The CDR3 protein is CASSQISTSGVSSSYNEQFF. The CDR3 region has the DNA TGTGCCAGCAGCCAAATATCGACTAGCGGAGTTTCTAGCTCCTACAATGAGCAGTTCTTC. This chain joins TRBV4-2 and TRBJ2-1; 9 nucleotides align to TRBD2. Germline CDR1 is LGHNA and CDR2 is YNFKEQ. CDR3 size: 20 residues. Germline trimming cut 2 bases from V and 0 bases from J; bases unmatched to any gene: 14.

DNA of the CDR3: TGTGCCAGCAGCCGTCCAGCGGGCTCCTACGAGCAGTACTTC. The encoded protein is CASSRPAGSYEQYF. The V gene is TRBV28, the J gene TRBJ2-7; D may be TRBD2 (6 bases). The length of the CDR3 is 14 residues. With 6 bases removed from V and 0 bases from J, the gap between germline ends came to 12 bases. Per germline, CDR1 MDHEN and CDR2 SYDVKM.

The chain employs TRBV9 and TRBJ2-7; D not resolved. Trimming removed 0 bases from V and 5 bases from J, with 15 bases in between. The CDR3 has 15 amino acids. CDR1 is SGDLS and CDR2 is YYNGEE in the germline V gene. CDR3 sequence reads: CASSVGAPPHHEQYF. The CDR3 DNA follows: TGTGCCAGCAGCGTAGGGGCTCCGCCACACCACGAGCAGTACTTC.